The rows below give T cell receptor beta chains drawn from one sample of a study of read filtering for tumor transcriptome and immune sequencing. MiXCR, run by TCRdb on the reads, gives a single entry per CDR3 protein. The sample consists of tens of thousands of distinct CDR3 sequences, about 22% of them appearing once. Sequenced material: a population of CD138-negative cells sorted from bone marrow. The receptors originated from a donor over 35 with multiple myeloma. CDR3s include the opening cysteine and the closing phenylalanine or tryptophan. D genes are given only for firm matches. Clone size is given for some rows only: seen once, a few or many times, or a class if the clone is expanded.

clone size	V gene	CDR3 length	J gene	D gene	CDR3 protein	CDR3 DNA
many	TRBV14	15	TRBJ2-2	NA	CASSQRTTNTGELFF	TGTGCCAGCAGCCAGCGGACTACAAACACCGGGGAGCTGTTTTTT
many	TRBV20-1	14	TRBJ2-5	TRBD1	CSATQGAIQETQYF	TGCAGTGCAACCCAGGGGGCGATCCAAGAGACCCAGTACTTC
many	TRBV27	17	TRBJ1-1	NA	CASTPISGATLNTEAFF	TGTGCCAGCACCCCAATTTCGGGGGCTACATTGAACACTGAAGCTTTCTTT
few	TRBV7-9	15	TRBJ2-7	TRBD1	CASSLGTGGSYEQYF	TGTGCCAGCAGCCTGGGGACAGGGGGCTCCTACGAGCAGTACTTC
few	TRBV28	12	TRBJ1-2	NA	CASSFGTGALTF	NA
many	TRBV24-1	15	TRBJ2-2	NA	CATSALRGASGELFF	TGTGCCACCAGTGCTCTTCGGGGGGCTAGCGGGGAGCTGTTTTTT
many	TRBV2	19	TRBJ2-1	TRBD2	CASSAMGLAGASSYNEQFF	TGTGCCAGCAGTGCGATGGGACTAGCGGGGGCTAGCTCCTACAATGAGCAGTTCTTC
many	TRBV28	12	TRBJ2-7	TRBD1	CACGQGAVEQYF	TGTGCCTGCGGACAGGGGGCGGTCGAGCAGTACTTC
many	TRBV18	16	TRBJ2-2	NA	CASSSSTDPNTGELFF	TGTGCCAGCTCCTCATCGACAGATCCGAACACCGGGGAGCTGTTTTTT
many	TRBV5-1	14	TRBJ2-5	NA	CASSSSYSEETQYF	TGCGCCAGCAGCTCCTCGTATAGCGAAGAGACCCAGTACTTC
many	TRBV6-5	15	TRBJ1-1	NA	CASSYSPPSPAEAFF	TGTGCCAGCAGTTACTCGCCCCCATCCCCCGCTGAAGCTTTCTTT
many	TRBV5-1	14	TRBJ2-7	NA	CASSSQGVNYEQYF	TGCGCCAGCAGCTCGCAGGGCGTCAACTACGAGCAGTACTTC
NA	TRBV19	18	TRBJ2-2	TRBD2	CASRIGLAGGANTGELFF	TGTGCCAGTAGAATCGGACTAGCGGGGGGGGCGAACACCGGGGAGCTGTTTTTT
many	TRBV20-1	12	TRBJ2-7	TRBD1	CSAGDSSYEQYF	TGCAGTGCTGGGGACAGTTCCTACGAGCAGTACTTC
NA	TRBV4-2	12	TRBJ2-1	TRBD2	CASSQRGYEQFF	TGTGCCAGCAGCCAGCGGGGGTATGAGCAGTTCTTC
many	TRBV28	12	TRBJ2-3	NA	CASSGGLDTQYF	TGTGCCAGCAGTGGGGGCCTCGATACGCAGTATTTT
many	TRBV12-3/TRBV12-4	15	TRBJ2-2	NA	CASSSNQGYTGELFF	TGTGCCAGCAGCAGTAACCAGGGGTACACCGGGGAGCTGTTTTTT
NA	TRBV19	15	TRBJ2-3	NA	CASQSQGRASDTQYF	TGTGCCAGCCAGTCCCAAGGGCGGGCCTCAGATACGCAGTATTTT